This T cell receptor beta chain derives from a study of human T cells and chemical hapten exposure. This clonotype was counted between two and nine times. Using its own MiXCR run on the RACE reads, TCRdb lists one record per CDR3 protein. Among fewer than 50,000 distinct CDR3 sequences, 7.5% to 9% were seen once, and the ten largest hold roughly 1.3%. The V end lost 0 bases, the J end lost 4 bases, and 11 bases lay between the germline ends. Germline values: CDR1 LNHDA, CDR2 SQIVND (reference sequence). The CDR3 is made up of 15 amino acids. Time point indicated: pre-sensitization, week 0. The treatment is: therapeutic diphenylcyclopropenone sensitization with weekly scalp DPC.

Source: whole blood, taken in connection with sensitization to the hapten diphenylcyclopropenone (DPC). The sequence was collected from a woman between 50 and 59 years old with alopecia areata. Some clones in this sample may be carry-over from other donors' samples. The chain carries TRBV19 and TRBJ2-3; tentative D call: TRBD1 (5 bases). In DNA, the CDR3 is TGTGCCAGTAGTATAGAGCTGCAGGGTTCAGATACGCAGTATTTT. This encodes CASSIELQGSDTQYF.